This TCR beta chain was retrieved from a study of blood T cell repertoires in COVID-19 (dated by TCRdb to between 2020 and 2021). As for the study more broadly: Samples from collaborators originated in the United States, Italy and Spain and spanned both the acute and convalescent phases of COVID-19. The prospective study material was composed of cDNA or gDNA derived from T cells, B-cell-depleted T cells, or PBMCs. Subjects who had been exposed to COVID-19, were actively infected with it, or had recovered from it provided the deeply sampled blood TCRbeta repertoires that made up the dataset. The repertoires were released in a freely available public database meant as a resource for research on the immune response to SARS-CoV-2. The samples were drawn from two sources: the first 160 participants of the ongoing ImmuneRACE study, and 950 to 1,500 subjects contributed by 6 global collaborators. Sample metadata almost always included a de-identified subject ID, COVID-19 status, age in years and sex. Where available, HLA class I and class II types were taken from metadata supplied by the sample provider and were not determined by assay-based typing.

Participants in the prospective study were aged about 18 to 89 years, lived in over 20 United States geographic areas, and enrolled through a virtual design. Cohort assignment in the prospective study relied on participant-reported clinical history from a screening survey and a study questionnaire. Mobile phlebotomists in the prospective study collected whole blood, serum and a nasopharyngeal or oropharyngeal swab from every participant. Participants in the prospective study had the option to provide additional blood draws and questionnaires over a roughly 2-month period. Before DNA extraction, prospective study blood samples were shipped either frozen or at room temperature. Counted from cysteine to phenylalanine, this CDR3 has 11 amino acids. Only the CDR3 portion is preserved as DNA: 33 bases, with reading frame beginning at the first base. V loses 7 bases of germline sequence and J loses 8 bases, and the interval between the two ends is 14 bases. For CDR1 and CDR2, the germline V gene lists SQVTM and ANQGSEA.

TCRbeta CDR3 regions were amplified from genomic DNA by means of the immunoSEQ Assay, a bias-controlled multiplex PCR. The paper's processing steps were these. Within the assay, amplification of reference gene primers was used to estimate how many nucleated cells each sample contained. To quantify the absolute abundance of each unique TCRbeta CDR3 rearrangement, sequence reads were collapsed and filtered. Productive Simpson clonality was computed per sample as the square root of Simpson's diversity index over productive rearrangements. The clones in this table, taken by TCRdb from immuneACCESS, are in-frame only. Not every clone is retained; where verified, under half of the shortfall comes from an unresolved V gene, and the cause of the rest is unknown. V and J calls and clone size come straight from that table; D and trimming were deduced from the DNA. This sample is represented by about 400,000 clones; approximately 86% of them were singletons. 2% to 2.5% of the sample is in the top ten clones.

Turning to this clone: The specificity of this receptor is unknown. Base qualities are not provided; no much larger clone lies one nucleotide away.

General conclusions and limits of the study: The amount of clinical and demographic metadata varied by source and participant and was provided uncurated.

The V gene is TRBV29-1 and the J gene is TRBJ1-2, and possibly TRBD1, on 6 matching bases. Source material: PBMCs or T cells enriched from blood (not recorded which). The sequence derives from a woman in her 40s with acute COVID-19. The nucleotides are TGCAGCGCCCCGACAGGAGAGGGCTACACCTTC. Its amino acids are CSAPTGEGYTF. Reference TRBV29-1 and TRBJ1-2 genes cover what lies past the CDR3, so the full variable domain is SAVISQKPSRDICQRGTSLTIQCQVDSQVTMMFWYRQQPGQSLTLIATANQGSEATYESGFVIDKFPISRPNLTFSTLTVSNMSPEDSSIYLCSAPTGEGYTFGSGTRLTVV.